Each of the 7 T cell receptor beta chains below was sequenced from the same sample in a study of a mutant IDH1 vaccine in newly diagnosed glioma. No antigen has been assigned to these receptors. Measured with immunoSEQ multiplex PCR; TCRdb has only the in-frame clones, and not every one. The sample contains about 67,000 clones, roughly four fifths of which appear only once. The time point: week 47, end of study. The investigators gave 300 ug of mutant IDH1 20-mer peptide in each vaccine dose, together with topical imiquimod. The input for sequencing was PBMCs, taken from a glioma patient whose treatment included an IDH1 peptide vaccine. Receptors were obtained from a young man with glioma.

This chain links TRBV13 with TRBJ2-7, with 8 bases aligning to TRBD2. V lost 2 bases, J lost 2 bases, and 2 bases stayed unmatched. The CDR3 sequence is 14 residues long. Germline V CDR1 and CDR2: PRHDT, FYEKMQ (reference sequence). CDR3 nucleotides: TGTGCCAGCAGCTTAATCGGGGGGGCCTACGAGCAGTACTTC. Protein sequence: CASSLIGGAYEQYF.

The chain carries TRBV5-4 and TRBJ2-5, with no clear D. The CDR3 is made up of 12 amino acids. CDR1 and CDR2 (germline): SGHNT, YYREEE (reference sequence). V lost 2 bases and J lost 5, with 7 bases in between. CDR3 sequence (DNA): TGTGCCAGCAGCTTTGGGAAGGAGACCCAGTACTTC. It specifies CASSFGKETQYF.

The chain recombines TRBV30 with TRBJ2-7; D remains ambiguous. V lost 7 bases and J 0 bases, leaving 13 bases between the germline ends. The germline V gene encodes CDR1 GTSNPN and CDR2 SVGIG (reference sequence). The CDR3 contains 13 residues. The CDR3 nucleotides are TGTGCCTTCACCGGGCCAACCTCCTACGAGCAGTACTTC. Translation gives CAFTGPTSYEQYF.

The chain recombines TRBV14 with TRBJ2-7; D call uncertain. Germline-derived CDR1 and CDR2 are SGHDN and FVKESK. Trimming pared 1 base from V and 2 bases from J, leaving 9 bases between. The CDR3 spans 14 residues. The CDR3 nucleotides read TGTGCCAGCAGCCAAGTATCACGAACCTACGAGCAGTACTTC. Amino acids: CASSQVSRTYEQYF.

The chain joins TRBV28 to TRBJ1-2; 9 bases match TRBD1. Germline V gene sequence: CDR1 MDHEN, CDR2 SYDVKM. Losses at the gene ends were 1 base for V and 1 base for J; bases not matched to a gene: 4. CDR3 length: 16 amino acids. This chain's CDR3 is CASSLFPGQGNYGYTF. The DNA for the CDR3 is TGTGCCAGCAGTTTATTCCCGGGACAGGGTAACTATGGCTACACCTTC.

As to this clone: A read error may produce the germline difference seen at one junction end. The rearrangement joins TRBV20-1 to TRBJ1-2, with D possibly matching TRBD1 (5 bases). The CDR3 covers 10 residues. Looked up from germline, CDR1 is DFQATT and CDR2 is SNEGSKA (reference sequence). The CDR3: CSAMTSGTAF. The CDR3 DNA reads TGCAGTGCCATGACCTCGGGGACGGCCTTC.

The V and J genes are TRBV4-1 and TRBJ1-2, with 8 nucleotides matching TRBD1. CDR3 length: 16 amino acids. V was clipped by 2 bases and J by 8 bases; unmatched bases: 13. CDR1 and CDR2 from the germline V gene are MGHRA and YSYEKL. CDR3: CASSQIRWGQADGYTF. The CDR3 bases are TGCGCCAGCAGCCAAATCCGATGGGGACAGGCCGACGGCTACACCTTC.